These T cell receptor beta chains were read from a single sample in a study of blood T cell repertoires in COVID-19. Assay used: immunoSEQ multiplex PCR; TCRdb lists only in-frame clones, some missing. Of tens of thousands of clones listed, about 80% are singletons. Sample: peripheral blood. These receptors were collected from a man between 70 and 80 years old with acute or convalescent COVID-19. Each CDR3 is given with its conserved first and last residue. A D gene is named only where the DNA matches it firmly. A row's size may be missing; if present it is once, few, many or a size class.

J: TRBJ1-5
size: .
D: TRBD1
V: TRBV4-1
DNA: TGCGCCAGCAGCCAACAAGGACAGGGAGGACAGCCCCAGCATTTT
CDR3: CASSQQGQGGQPQHF

J: TRBJ2-1
size: once
D: TRBD1
V: TRBV24-1
DNA: TGTGCCACCAGTAACCCGGGACAGGGATCCCCAGGGCAGTTCTTC
CDR3: CATSNPGQGSPGQFF

J: TRBJ2-3
size: .
D: .
V: TRBV19
DNA: TGTGCCAGTAGGATAGCGGTCACAGATACGCAGTATTTT
CDR3: CASRIAVTDTQYF

J: TRBJ1-5
size: .
D: TRBD1
V: TRBV7-8
DNA: TGTGCCAGCAGCCAGGAGAGGGGGCGTGGGAATCAGCCCCAGCATTTT
CDR3: CASSQERGRGNQPQHF

J: TRBJ2-2
size: .
D: .
V: TRBV30
DNA: TGTGCCTGGGGTGACAGGTACACCGGGGAGCTGTTTTTT
CDR3: CAWGDRYTGELFF

J: TRBJ1-5
size: once
D: .
V: TRBV10-2
DNA: TGCGCCAGCGGTCTTCGGGGTAGCAATCAGCCCCAGCATTTT
CDR3: CASGLRGSNQPQHF

J: TRBJ2-3
size: .
D: .
V: TRBV5-1
DNA: TGCGCCAGCAGCTTGGACGGGACAGATACGCAGTATTTT
CDR3: CASSLDGTDTQYF

J: TRBJ1-2
size: .
D: TRBD1
V: TRBV2
DNA: TGTGCCAGCAGTGATAGGACAGGGGCGACCTATGGCTACACCTTC
CDR3: CASSDRTGATYGYTF

J: TRBJ2-2
size: .
D: TRBD1
V: TRBV9
DNA: TGTGCCAGCAGCGCCACAGGGGACCCAAACACCGGGGAGCTGTTTTTT
CDR3: CASSATGDPNTGELFF

J: TRBJ2-1
size: .
D: TRBD1
V: TRBV7-2
DNA: TGTGCCAGCAGCCCCGGGACAGGTCACAATGAGCAGTTCTTC
CDR3: CASSPGTGHNEQFF

J: TRBJ1-5
size: .
D: TRBD1
V: TRBV6-5
DNA: TGTGCCAGCAGTTGGGACAGGGCGGAACAGCCCCAGCATTTT
CDR3: CASSWDRAEQPQHF

J: TRBJ1-2
size: .
D: .
V: TRBV3-1/TRBV3-2
DNA: TGTGCCAGCAGCCAAGGAAGGCAGGCCTCACGGGGTGGCTACACCTTC
CDR3: CASSQGRQASRGGYTF

J: TRBJ2-1
size: .
D: .
V: TRBV6-7
DNA: TGTGCCAGCAGTCGACCGAGGCGGTGGGAGCCCTACAATGAGCAGTTCTTC
CDR3: CASSRPRRWEPYNEQFF

J: TRBJ2-5
size: .
D: TRBD2
V: TRBV6-5
DNA: TGTGCCAGCAGTTCCGGGACTAGCGGAGAAGAGACCCAGTACTTC
CDR3: CASSSGTSGEETQYF

J: TRBJ2-1
size: .
D: .
V: TRBV4-3
DNA: TGCGCCAGCAGCCAAGGCACGGACACCTACAATGAGCAGTTCTTC
CDR3: CASSQGTDTYNEQFF

J: TRBJ1-2
size: .
D: TRBD1
V: TRBV5-1
DNA: TGCGCCAGCAGCCCGTCCGGGACAGGGAACTATGGCTACACCTTC
CDR3: CASSPSGTGNYGYTF

J: TRBJ1-5
size: .
D: TRBD1
V: TRBV6-5
DNA: TGTGCCAGCAAAAGACAGGGAGTCGATCAGCCCCAGCATTTT
CDR3: CASKRQGVDQPQHF

J: TRBJ1-1
size: .
D: .
V: TRBV7-6
DNA: TGTGCCAGCAGCTTAGCGGGTGACAGAATGAACACTGAAGCTTTCTTT
CDR3: CASSLAGDRMNTEAFF

J: TRBJ1-2
size: .
D: .
V: TRBV12-3/TRBV12-4
DNA: TGTGCCAGCAGTTTAACAGGCATTTATGGCTACACCTTC
CDR3: CASSLTGIYGYTF

J: TRBJ2-7
size: medium-sized
D: TRBD1
V: TRBV6-5
DNA: TGTGCCAGCAGTTACTCTACAGGGGGCTACGAGCAGTACTTC
CDR3: CASSYSTGGYEQYF

J: TRBJ1-1
size: .
D: TRBD1
V: TRBV9
DNA: TGTGCCAGCAGCGCGACAGGGGCGGGAAGCACTGAAGCTTTCTTT
CDR3: CASSATGAGSTEAFF

J: TRBJ2-5
size: .
D: TRBD1
V: TRBV5-1
DNA: TGCGCCAGCAGCTTACAGGGGGAAGAGACCCAGTACTTC
CDR3: CASSLQGEETQYF

J: TRBJ1-2
size: .
D: TRBD1
V: TRBV30
DNA: TGTGCCTGGAGCGGCAGGGGGCACGGCTACACCTTC
CDR3: CAWSGRGHGYTF

J: TRBJ2-7
size: few
D: .
V: TRBV30
DNA: TGTGCCTGGAGTGCATTACTAGCTACCCACGAGCAGTACTTC
CDR3: CAWSALLATHEQYF

J: TRBJ1-1
size: few
D: .
V: TRBV5-1
DNA: TGCGCCAGCAGCTCAGGGGTTACCCTGAACACTGAAGCTTTCTTT
CDR3: CASSSGVTLNTEAFF

J: TRBJ1-2
size: .
D: .
V: TRBV7-2
DNA: TGTGCCAGCAGCTTAGCCCGAGACTATGGCTACACCTTC
CDR3: CASSLARDYGYTF

J: TRBJ2-1
size: .
D: .
V: TRBV19
DNA: TGTGCCGCAAACCTCGGGGTGGGCTACAATGAGCAGTTCTTC
CDR3: CAANLGVGYNEQFF

J: TRBJ1-3
size: .
D: .
V: TRBV6-5
DNA: TGTGCCAGCGGGCGGGGAGTTCTAACTGGAAACACCATATATTTT
CDR3: CASGRGVLTGNTIYF

J: TRBJ2-2
size: once
D: .
V: TRBV7-8
DNA: TGTGCCAGCAGCTTAGCTTCCGACACCGGGGAGCTGTTTTTT
CDR3: CASSLASDTGELFF

J: TRBJ1-6
size: .
D: TRBD1
V: TRBV7-6
DNA: TGTGCCAGCAGCTTAGGGACAGGGAATTCACCCCTCCACTTT
CDR3: CASSLGTGNSPLHF

J: TRBJ1-5
size: .
D: TRBD1
V: TRBV5-8
DNA: TGTGCCAGCAGCTTATTTACCGGGACAGGGGAGAAAAGCAATCAGCCCCAGCATTTT
CDR3: CASSLFTGTGEKSNQPQHF

J: TRBJ1-4
size: .
D: .
V: TRBV25-1
DNA: TGTGCCAGCAGTGAATATGGGCAGGCCCAAAGTGAAAAACTGTTTTTT
CDR3: CASSEYGQAQSEKLFF

J: TRBJ1-6
size: .
D: .
V: TRBV6-4
DNA: TGTGCCAGCAGCCTGGGAGGGTTGAATTCACCCCTCCACTTT
CDR3: CASSLGGLNSPLHF

J: TRBJ2-5
size: .
D: .
V: TRBV5-6
DNA: TGTGCCAGCAGCCCCCGGGAAAGCGAGACCCAGTACTTC
CDR3: CASSPRESETQYF